A selection of T cell receptor beta chains follows, all from one sample in a study of post-analysis software for immune sequencing data. TCRdb re-analysed the PCR reads in MiXCR, keeping a single row per CDR3 protein. The table includes roughly 540,000 distinct CDR3 sequences, roughly 34% detected once. The sequenced material came from blood. The receptor set was obtained from a girl aged 2 to 17 with multiple sclerosis. CDR3s include the opening cysteine and the closing phenylalanine or tryptophan. Each record gives: J gene, D gene, V gene, clone size, CDR3 protein, CDR3 DNA. D genes are given only for firm matches. Clone size is not always given. Where it is, it says once, few, many or a class for expanded clones.

J gene: TRBJ1-1; D gene: TRBD1; V gene: TRBV10-3; clone size: -; CDR3 protein: CAISYGTDWTEAFF; CDR3 DNA: TGTGCCATCAGCTATGGGACAGACTGGACTGAAGCTTTCTTT
J gene: TRBJ1-1; D gene: TRBD1; V gene: TRBV7-9; clone size: -; CDR3 protein: CASSQQGGTEAFF; CDR3 DNA: TGTGCCAGCAGTCAACAGGGGGGAACTGAAGCTTTCTTT
J gene: TRBJ1-6; D gene: -; V gene: TRBV20-1; clone size: -; CDR3 protein: CSARHGSSYNSPLHF; CDR3 DNA: TGCAGTGCTAGGCACGGGAGCTCCTATAATTCACCCCTCCACTTT
J gene: TRBJ1-5; D gene: -; V gene: TRBV28; clone size: -; CDR3 protein: CASHGGAGSQPQHF; CDR3 DNA: TGTGCCAGCCATGGGGGGGCGGGGAGTCAGCCCCAGCATTTT
J gene: TRBJ1-5; D gene: -; V gene: TRBV2; clone size: -; CDR3 protein: CASSPTQVGAFNQPQHF; CDR3 DNA: TGTGCCAGCAGTCCCACCCAGGTGGGGGCCTTTAATCAGCCCCAGCATTTT
J gene: TRBJ2-1; D gene: TRBD1; V gene: TRBV5-1; clone size: once; CDR3 protein: CASSSGTGGAYNEQFF; CDR3 DNA: TGCGCCAGCAGCTCTGGGACAGGGGGCGCCTACAATGAGCAGTTCTTC
J gene: TRBJ1-6; D gene: TRBD1; V gene: TRBV6-5; clone size: -; CDR3 protein: CASSSPGPRDRVYGYNSPLHF; CDR3 DNA: TGTGCCAGCAGTTCTCCGGGCCCGCGGGACAGGGTTTATGGCTATAATTCACCCCTCCACTTT
J gene: TRBJ2-5; D gene: -; V gene: TRBV6-5; clone size: many; CDR3 protein: CASSFRGALETQYF; CDR3 DNA: TGTGCCAGCAGCTTTCGGGGGGCCTTGGAGACCCAGTACTTC
J gene: TRBJ1-5; D gene: -; V gene: TRBV5-1; clone size: -; CDR3 protein: CASSLAQGLGPQHF; CDR3 DNA: TGCGCCAGCAGCTTGGCCCAGGGCCTCGGGCCCCAGCATTTT
J gene: TRBJ2-2; D gene: -; V gene: TRBV5-5; clone size: -; CDR3 protein: CASSSLGTGELFF; CDR3 DNA: TGTGCCAGCAGTTCTCTGGGAACCGGGGAGCTGTTTTTT
J gene: TRBJ1-4; D gene: -; V gene: TRBV12-3/TRBV12-4; clone size: -; CDR3 protein: CASSLGQGWTNENLFF; CDR3 DNA: TGTGCCAGCAGTTTAGGGCAGGGTTGGACTAATGAAAACCTGTTTTTT
J gene: TRBJ1-2; D gene: -; V gene: TRBV7-2; clone size: -; CDR3 protein: CANSALFGGSGYTF; CDR3 DNA: TGTGCTAACAGCGCGCTATTCGGGGGATCGGGCTACACCTTC
J gene: TRBJ2-5; D gene: -; V gene: TRBV5-4; clone size: few; CDR3 protein: CASSPDVRAPRGQYF; CDR3 DNA: TGTGCCAGCAGCCCGGATGTGAGGGCGCCAAGGGGGCAGTACTTC
J gene: TRBJ1-4; D gene: -; V gene: TRBV5-1; clone size: -; CDR3 protein: CASSLEVGTNEKLFF; CDR3 DNA: TGCGCCAGCAGCTTAGAAGTTGGAACTAATGAAAAACTGTTTTTT
J gene: TRBJ2-3; D gene: -; V gene: TRBV18; clone size: -; CDR3 protein: CASSETVLPGTQYF; CDR3 DNA: TGTGCCAGCTCAGAGACAGTTTTGCCAGGTACGCAGTATTTT
J gene: TRBJ2-3; D gene: TRBD2; V gene: TRBV20-1; clone size: -; CDR3 protein: CSAGMASGLADTQYF; CDR3 DNA: TGCAGTGCTGGTATGGCTAGCGGGTTGGCAGATACGCAGTATTTT
J gene: TRBJ2-3; D gene: TRBD2; V gene: TRBV2; clone size: few; CDR3 protein: CASSEVREGTQYF; CDR3 DNA: TGTGCCAGCAGTGAAGTGCGGGAGGGTACGCAGTATTTT
J gene: TRBJ1-4; D gene: -; V gene: TRBV20-1; clone size: -; CDR3 protein: CSARVSTEKLFF; CDR3 DNA: TGCAGTGCTAGAGTTTCAACCGAAAAACTGTTTTTT
J gene: TRBJ2-7; D gene: -; V gene: TRBV11-3; clone size: -; CDR3 protein: CASSSGDSSYEQYF; CDR3 DNA: TGTGCCAGCAGCTCGGGGGACTCCTCCTACGAGCAGTACTTC
J gene: TRBJ1-2; D gene: -; V gene: TRBV4-1; clone size: -; CDR3 protein: CASSQVQVAAYGYTF; CDR3 DNA: TGCGCCAGCAGCCAAGTTCAGGTGGCAGCCTATGGCTACACCTTC
J gene: TRBJ2-5; D gene: TRBD2; V gene: TRBV5-1; clone size: -; CDR3 protein: CASSFDGTSDSQYF; CDR3 DNA: TGCGCCAGCAGCTTCGATGGGACTAGCGATTCGCAGTACTTC
J gene: TRBJ2-7; D gene: -; V gene: TRBV7-9; clone size: many; CDR3 protein: CASSLTTNTEYF; CDR3 DNA: TGTGCCAGCAGCTTAACGACTAATACGGAGTACTTC
J gene: TRBJ1-2; D gene: -; V gene: TRBV6-5; clone size: few; CDR3 protein: CASSSSLNYGYTF; CDR3 DNA: TGTGCCAGCAGTTCAAGTCTTAACTATGGCTACACCTTC
J gene: TRBJ2-7; D gene: TRBD2; V gene: TRBV20-1; clone size: -; CDR3 protein: CSASRLRGGNYEQYF; CDR3 DNA: TGCAGTGCCAGTCGTCTGCGGGGGGGAAACTACGAGCAGTACTTC
J gene: TRBJ2-7; D gene: -; V gene: TRBV20-1; clone size: few; CDR3 protein: CSGRLGATYEQYF; CDR3 DNA: TGCAGTGGTCGACTAGGAGCCACCTACGAGCAGTACTTC
J gene: TRBJ1-2; D gene: TRBD1; V gene: TRBV20-1; clone size: few; CDR3 protein: CSAPDRMKLFYGYTF; CDR3 DNA: TGCAGTGCCCCGGACAGGATGAAACTCTTCTATGGCTACACCTTC
J gene: TRBJ1-2; D gene: -; V gene: TRBV12-3/TRBV12-4; clone size: -; CDR3 protein: CASVTGGIATGYTF; CDR3 DNA: TGTGCCAGCGTGACGGGTGGCATCGCAACTGGCTACACCTTC
J gene: TRBJ1-6; D gene: -; V gene: TRBV5-6; clone size: few; CDR3 protein: CASSTGPRGSPLHF; CDR3 DNA: TGTGCCAGCAGTACAGGGCCCAGGGGATCACCCCTCCACTTT